The sequence of this T cell receptor (beta chain) was determined in a study of response to subunit inactivated influenza vaccine. The ends were cut back, 3 bases at V and 0 bases at J, with 12 bases in the middle. This CDR3 has 16 amino acids. TCRdb independently ran MiXCR on the RT-PCR reads; one entry per CDR3 protein. The sample includes about 620,000 distinct CDR3 sequences, about 11% of them seen just once. These records were also assigned to another study, of T cells expressing NK-cell markers. That report adds: Making the TCR beta cDNA relied on 5'RACE template switching with UMIs. Serological testing identified most of the eight sequenced donors as HCMV-seropositive and one as seronegative. T cells sorted in several experiments were restricted to alpha-beta TCR T cells by an anti-gamma-delta TCR antibody. Clarity on HCMV specificity was lacking for the expanded NKG2C+ T cell clones.

This material consisted of PBMCs from blood, taken on the day of vaccination. The source is a man aged 50 to 60 who received an inactivated influenza vaccine. The chain couples TRBV12-3 or TRBV12-4 to TRBJ1-3; D is unresolved. DNA for the CDR3: TGTGCCAGCAGTTTTTTTCGTCCTAGCTCTGGAAACACCATATATTTT. As protein: CASSFFRPSSGNTIYF.